The present T cell receptor (beta chain) was sequenced within a study of blood T cell repertoires in COVID-19. Across the study: Samples taken during acute and convalescent COVID-19 were collected in the United States, Italy and Spain. The analysed material was cDNA or gDNA that came from T cells, B-cell-depleted T cells, or PBMCs.

Researchers sorted participants into cohorts using their self-reported clinical history. The germline CDR1 and CDR2 sequences are SGHRS and YFSETQ. The CDR3 extends over 15 amino acids. Losses at the gene ends were 3 bases for V and 3 bases for J; bases not matched to a gene: 4. Authors' processing steps: Reference gene primer amplification gave nucleated cell count estimates. The table came from immunoSEQ multiplex PCR; TCRdb's copy has only in-frame clones and leaves some out. V and J calls and clone size are copied from that table; D and trimming were computed from the DNA. The sample lists about 220,000 clones, 88% occurring once.

Sequences were obtained from PBMCs or T cells enriched from blood (not recorded which). This chain connects TRBV5-1 to TRBJ2-2; 8 bases line up with TRBD1. This receptor was obtained from a woman aged 30 to 39 who had recovered from COVID-19. The CDR3: CASSYDRGYTGELFF. CDR3 nucleotides: TGCGCCAGCAGCTATGACAGGGGATACACCGGGGAGCTGTTTTTT.